The present T cell receptor beta chain was sequenced within a study of CD8+CD57+ T cells in acquired aplastic anemia. CDR1 and CDR2 (germline): PRHDT, FYEKMQ (reference sequence). This CDR3 region has 16 residues. Trimming at V came to 7 bases and at J to 2 bases, leaving 12 bases not matched to a gene. Using genomic DNA as the template, TCR beta VDJ and CDR3 profiling was carried out. TCRdb analysed the reads with MiXCR anew, one entry per CDR3 protein. Of about 110,000 distinct CDR3 sequences in the sample, 40% to 65% were seen once. The sample consisted of sorted CD4+, CD8+, or CD8+CD57+ T cells (not recorded which) from PBMCs. This clonotype was obtained from a human donor in good health, serving as a control. The chain recombines TRBV13 with TRBJ2-7, with 9 bases aligning to TRBD1. CDR3 bases: TGTGCCAGCATCAGCACAGGGGGCCCTTCGGCCTACGAGCAGTACTTC. Translated: CASISTGGPSAYEQYF.